This T cell receptor beta chain comes out of a study of OX40 agonist ivuxolimab in advanced cancers. Overall study context: Dose-escalation patients' cancers were hepatocellular carcinoma, melanoma, renal cell or head and neck cancer.

J lost 4 bases, V lost 1 base, and 2 bases had no gene match. Germline assignment: CDR1 SEHNR and CDR2 FQNEAQ (reference sequence). This CDR3 has 14 amino acids. General observations from the study: Clonal expansion by week 6 occurred in CD4+ and CD8+ blood T cells (at 0.1 to 3.0 mg/kg).

This clone was observed once. No antigen is known for it. Profiled with immunoSEQ multiplex PCR; TCRdb holds only in-frame clones, not every one. This table holds roughly 40,000 clones, about 88% found once. The sequences come from CD4+ or CD8+ T cells sorted from blood, collected in a trial of the OX40 agonist ivuxolimab. This TCR was recovered from an adult with an advanced solid tumor such as melanoma, head and neck, liver or kidney cancer. This sequence joins TRBV7-9 and TRBJ1-2; 8 positions match TRBD1. In DNA form, the CDR3 reads TGTGCCAGCAGCTTAGGCAGGGGGCCCTATGGCTACACCTTC. Translation: CASSLGRGPYGYTF.